The following is a T cell receptor beta chain sequence with its context. Its antigen remains unknown. Then a second PCR, running roughly 7 to 11 cycles, was carried out with a sample-barcoded 5' primer and a J-beta primer mix. Each CDR3 protein gets one entry after TCRdb re-called the 5' RACE reads with MiXCR. This sample has about 570,000 distinct CDR3 sequences, with 27% found just once. Each sample had at least 6 million PBMCs isolated. The record originates from a study of blood T cells in healthy people across ages. The study's findings and limits: More naive CD4+ cells and higher diversity were found in long-lived than in aged donors.

Germline values: CDR1 SGDLS, CDR2 YYNGEE. CDR3 length equals 16 residues. Deletions cut 7 bases from V and 2 bases from J, with 21 bases between. What was sequenced was blood. This TCR derives from a woman in her 70s in good health. The chain has TRBV9 and TRBJ1-1; TRBD1 is a possible D gene (5 bases). Here the CDR3 DNA reads TGTGCCAGCTCCCCGGGACTACCAGTTAGCAACACTGAAGCTTTCTTT. Protein: CASSPGLPVSNTEAFF.